Given below is one T cell receptor beta chain in context. The sample belongs to a study of blood T cells in healthy people across ages. The germline V gene has CDR1 MNHNY and CDR2 SVGAGI (reference sequence). This CDR3 contains 12 residues. V lost 0 bases and J 7 bases, leaving 7 bases between the germline ends. Together with a sample-barcoded 5' primer, a J-beta primer mix was included in a second PCR lasting about 7 to 11 cycles. TCRdb reprocessed the 5' RACE reads with MiXCR, giving one entry per CDR3 protein. The sample records about 1.8 million distinct CDR3 sequences, approximately 50% being singletons.

The source material was blood. The sequence came from a woman in her 40s in good health. The chain couples TRBV6-6 to TRBJ2-7; D gene uncertain. The CDR3 bases are TGTGCCAGCAGTTACTCGCTAGAGGAGCAGTACTTC. Translation: CASSYSLEEQYF.